One sample yielded the 15 T cell receptor beta chains listed below, sequenced in a study of beta chain features in type 1 diabetes (dated by TCRdb to 2016 to 2019). The receptor library was made with the immunoSEQ multiplex PCR assay. All of the isolated RNA was reverse transcribed with the High Capacity cDNA Reverse Transcription Kit, so expressed TCRB transcripts were sequenced. TCRdb took this table from immuneACCESS and kept in-frame rearrangements with V and J called. Such tables lack part of the clones; where checked against another copy, unresolved V genes explain under half of the gap, and the rest is unexplained. Recorded for this sample are 900,000 or so clones; roughly 17% of them occurred a single time. Clones ranked in the top ten supply 0.02% to 0.025% of the sample. Sequencing was performed on naive CD4+ T cells from blood. The sample's cell subset or site label, in plain terms: true naive CD4+ T cells. These receptor sequences come from a woman aged 18-29 years in good health.

This clone showed up just a few times. The sample holds other DNA sequences that translate to the same CDR3. The chain uses TRBV20-1 and TRBJ1-2; D gene unclear. The CDR3 runs 11 residues. V dropped 3 bases and J dropped 4 bases, with 6 bases sitting between them. Germline-derived CDR1 and CDR2 are DFQATT and SNEGSKA (reference sequence). The CDR3 loop is CSARAGYGYTF. The DNA of the CDR3 is TGCAGTGCTAGGGCAGGCTATGGCTACACCTTC.

V gene TRBV5-1 combines with J gene TRBJ2-7; possibly TRBD1 for D (5 bases). V dropped 1 base and J dropped 3 bases, with 8 bases sitting between them. CDR3 size: 13 residues. Germline V gives CDR1 SGHRS, CDR2 YFSETQ. CDR3 nucleotide sequence: TGCGCCAGCAGCTTGATAGGGGTCTACGAGCAGTACTTC. Translation: CASSLIGVYEQYF.

There are a few counts of this clone. The gene calls are TRBV7-2 and TRBJ2-7; TRBD2 aligns across 16 bases. This CDR3 contains 18 residues. Germline CDR1 is SGHTA and CDR2 is FQGNSA. V dropped 2 bases and J dropped 6; count of bases not matched to a gene: 10. CDR3 sequence: CASSLSGTSGRVVAEQYF. The CDR3 nucleotides are TGTGCCAGCAGCTTATCCGGGACTAGCGGGAGGGTAGTTGCCGAGCAGTACTTC.

This clone has more than one count but fewer than ten. The rearrangement uses TRBV28 and TRBJ2-7; D may be TRBD1 (6 bases). The CDR3 is made up of 16 amino acids. The V gene's germline CDR1 is MDHEN and CDR2 SYDVKM. The V end was cut by 5 bases, the J end by 2 bases, with 19 bases between. In nucleotides, the CDR3 is TGTGCCAGCAGTCACCATGGACAGCCCGGAGCCTACGAGCAGTACTTC. It encodes CASSHHGQPGAYEQYF.

This clone came up a few times. The chain recombines TRBV10-3 with TRBJ1-5; D may be TRBD1 (5 bases). Deletions cut 6 bases from V and 2 bases from J, with 17 bases between. The CDR3 is made up of 16 amino acids. Germline V lookup: CDR1 ENHRY, CDR2 SYGVKD. The CDR3 region is CAIRAGGGRGNQPQHF. In DNA, the CDR3 is TGTGCCATCAGGGCTGGGGGTGGCAGGGGCAATCAGCCCCAGCATTTT.

The gene calls are TRBV30 and TRBJ2-7; 9 bases line up with TRBD2. The V gene's germline CDR1 is GTSNPN and CDR2 SVGIG (reference sequence). CDR3 length: 16 amino acids. V was clipped by 0 bases and J by 4 bases; unmatched bases: 10. The CDR3 DNA reads TGTGCCTGGAGTGTCGTAATAGCGGGAGCCTTATACGAGCAGTACTTC. Amino acids: CAWSVVIAGALYEQYF.

The chain has TRBV18 and TRBJ2-1, with D maybe TRBD2 (5 bases). In germline, CDR1 is KGHSH, CDR2 LQKENI. The CDR3 spans 14 residues. V lost 4 bases, J lost 3 bases, and 10 bases lay in between. The CDR3 loop is CASSRASNYNEQFF. CDR3 in DNA: TGTGCCAGCTCACGCGCTAGCAACTACAATGAGCAGTTCTTC.

Note on this clone: Additional DNA sequences in this sample encode the identical CDR3. The genes are TRBV19 and TRBJ2-5; D possibly corresponds to TRBD2 (6 bases). Trimming stripped 3 bases from V and 5 bases from J, with 10 bases between. This CDR3 is built from 13 residues. Germline V gives CDR1 LNHDA, CDR2 SQIVND (reference sequence). CDR3 protein: CASSIGGVETQYF. The CDR3 DNA reads TGTGCCAGTAGTATCGGGGGTGTGGAGACCCAGTACTTC.

V is TRBV5-6 and J is TRBJ2-4, with D maybe TRBD2 (7 bases). The length of the CDR3 is 14 residues. The germline gives CDR1 SGHDT, CDR2 YYEEEE. The ends were cut back, 0 bases at V and 8 bases at J, with 12 bases in the middle. CDR3 DNA: TGTGCCAGCAGCTTGGGACTAGCAGGGGACATTCAGTACTTC. Translated, it gives CASSLGLAGDIQYF.

The DNA for the CDR3 is TGTGCCAGCAGCTTGGGGGGACAGGGTAACGACGAGCAGTACTTC. This encodes CASSLGGQGNDEQYF. The V and J genes are TRBV5-4 and TRBJ2-7, with 9 bases matching TRBD1. Germline-derived CDR1 and CDR2 are SGHNT and YYREEE (reference sequence). Trimming cost V 0 bases and J 5 bases; bases outside gene matches: 6. The CDR3 covers 15 residues.

The CDR3 sequence is CASRDLYRGKADQPQHF. The CDR3 DNA is TGTGCCAGTAGGGATCTGTACAGGGGTAAGGCGGATCAGCCCCAGCATTTT. The J gene is TRBJ1-5, the V gene TRBV19; 7 nucleotides match TRBD1. The CDR3 is 17 residues long. V dropped 6 bases and J dropped 5; count of bases not matched to a gene: 16. Germline assignment: CDR1 LNHDA and CDR2 SQIVND (reference sequence). The whole variable domain, remainder taken from reference TRBV19 and TRBJ1-5, is DGGITQSPKYLFRKEGQNVTLSCEQNLNHDAMYWYRQDPGQGLRLIYYSQIVNDFQKGDIAEGYSVSREKKESFPLTVTSAQKNPTAFYLCASRDLYRGKADQPQHFGDGTRLSIL.

This rearrangement joins TRBV7-9 to TRBJ2-1; a weak D match, TRBD2 (6 bases). CDR1 SEHNR and CDR2 FQNEAQ come from the germline V gene (reference sequence). CDR3 size: 14 residues. V dropped 1 base and J dropped 4 bases, with 8 bases sitting between them. CDR3 sequence: CASSLDGGYNEQFF. CDR3 sequence (DNA): TGTGCCAGCAGCTTAGACGGGGGATACAATGAGCAGTTCTTC. Combining the CDR3 with reference TRBV7-9 and TRBJ2-1 gives the whole variable domain DTGVSQNPRHKITKRGQNVTFRCDPISEHNRLYWYRQTLGQGPEFLTYFQNEAQLEKSRLLSDRFSAERPKGSFSTLEIQRTEQGDSAMYLCASSLDGGYNEQFFGPGTRLTVL.

The CDR3 DNA reads TGTGCCAGCAGTTCAATCCGGGACATTAATGAAAAACTGTTTTTT. This encodes CASSSIRDINEKLFF. The rearrangement uses TRBV28 and TRBJ1-4, with a tentative D call TRBD1 (6 bases). Germline V gene lookup returns CDR1 MDHEN and CDR2 SYDVKM. This CDR3 comprises 15 residues. With 4 bases removed from V and 4 bases from J, the gap between germline ends came to 13 bases.

The chain is built from TRBV2 and TRBJ1-2; a weak D match, TRBD1 (5 bases). The germline V gene encodes CDR1 SNHLY and CDR2 FYNNEI. V gave up 7 bases and J gave up 8 bases, with 23 bases separating them. The CDR3 length is 15 residues. CDR3 nucleotide sequence: TGTGCCAGCATCCCCCGGGACCCACTTACGGGAGGCTACACCTTC. Its protein product is CASIPRDPLTGGYTF.

The genes are TRBV5-1 and TRBJ1-1, with 9 positions matching TRBD1. This CDR3 is 13 amino acids long. Germline CDR1 and CDR2: SGHRS and YFSETQ. V lost 4 bases to trimming and J lost 6 bases; unmatched junction nucleotides: 4. CDR3: CASSLGQGAEAFF. The CDR3 DNA is TGCGCCAGCAGCCTGGGACAGGGCGCTGAAGCTTTCTTT.